The 32 T cell receptor beta chains reported below all come from one sample, sequenced in a study of shared clonotypes between healthy human individuals. Cells designated naive CD8 were CD45RO-negative and were positively selected for CCR7, with terminally differentiated effector memory CD45RA+ cells excluded. Using immunoSEQ multiplex PCR, the repertoire was profiled, and TCRdb retains in-frame clones only, with some absent. The sample records more than 2 million clones, roughly 95% being singletons. Sequencing was done on a sample of naive CD8+ T cells from PBMCs. Receptors originate from a man aged 18 to 35 in good health. Some clones in this sample may be carry-over from other donors' samples.

The chain has TRBV2 and TRBJ2-7, with 16 bases fitting TRBD2. Losses at the gene ends were 4 bases for V and 2 bases for J; bases not matched to a gene: 8. The germline CDR1 and CDR2 sequences are SNHLY and FYNNEI. The CDR3 has 18 residues. The CDR3 DNA reads TGTGCCAGCAGTGTTGGGACTAGCGGGAGGGCCGTCCCCTACGAGCAGTACTTC. Encoded protein: CASSVGTSGRAVPYEQYF.

The rearrangement links TRBV15 to TRBJ2-4, with 9 nucleotides matching TRBD1. Germline CDR1 is LNHNV and CDR2 is YYDKDF (reference sequence). The CDR3 loop spans 15 amino acids. Losses at the gene ends were 5 bases for V and 7 bases for J; bases not matched to a gene: 9. In DNA form, the CDR3 reads TGTGCCACCAGCGGAATACGGACAGGGGAGAACATTCAGTACTTC. Translation gives CATSGIRTGENIQYF.

This chain uses TRBV27 with TRBJ2-1; 7 bases align to TRBD1. CDR3 length equals 15 residues. The V and J ends lost 8 bases and 0 bases, in that order; junction bases with no gene match: 7. Germline V CDR1 and CDR2: MNHEY, SMNVEV (reference sequence). CDR3 sequence (DNA): TGTGCCAGCGCCTGGGACAGCGACTCCTACAATGAGCAGTTCTTC. It translates to CASAWDSDSYNEQFF.

The chain combines TRBV27 with TRBJ2-1; tentatively, D is TRBD1 or TRBD2 (6 bases each). The V and J ends lost 7 bases and 6 bases respectively, with 22 bases between them. Germline CDR1 and CDR2: MNHEY and SMNVEV (reference sequence). The CDR3 has 16 residues. DNA of the CDR3: TGTGCCAGCAACCCTTTGGTGGGGGGCGCGGGCAATGAGCAGTTCTTC. Protein product: CASNPLVGGAGNEQFF.

The CDR3 reads CASSTRDRGRGETQYF. In DNA, the CDR3 is TGTGCCAGTAGTACCCGGGACAGGGGGCGCGGAGAGACCCAGTACTTC. The gene calls are TRBV19 and TRBJ2-5; 12 nucleotides agree with TRBD1. The V gene end was trimmed by 4 bases and the J gene end by 4 bases; junction bases not matched to a gene: 7. The CDR3 is 16 amino acids. The germline gives CDR1 LNHDA, CDR2 SQIVND (reference sequence).

This chain uses TRBV9 with TRBJ2-3, with TRBD2 matching 8 bases. With 5 bases clipped from V and 3 bases from J, the junction kept 8 bases outside the gene matches. Germline V lookup: CDR1 SGDLS, CDR2 YYNGEE. There are 15 residues in the CDR3. The CDR3 reads CASRSFSGTTDTQYF. The CDR3 nucleotides are TGTGCCAGCAGAAGTTTTAGCGGGACGACAGATACGCAGTATTTT.

The chain joins TRBV11-2 to TRBJ1-5; D ambiguous. Germline V gene lookup returns CDR1 SGHAT and CDR2 FQNNGV. V was trimmed by 1 base and J by 6 bases, leaving 10 bases between them. This CDR3 has 14 residues. CDR3 bases: TGTGCCAGCAGCTTAGGAAGAGGAGGTCAGCCCCAGCATTTT. This gives the protein CASSLGRGGQPQHF.

The chain recombines TRBV7-9 with TRBJ1-2; D is ambiguous. This CDR3 comprises 12 residues. CDR1 is SEHNR and CDR2 is FQNEAQ in the germline V gene (reference sequence). V lost 1 base and J 8 bases, leaving 8 bases between the germline ends. CDR3 DNA sequence: TGTGCCAGCAGCTTAGGGCTAGGGGGCTACACCTTC. Protein sequence: CASSLGLGGYTF.

This clone has just one count. The V and J genes are TRBV28 and TRBJ2-7; D may be TRBD2 (6 bases). CDR1 is MDHEN and CDR2 is SYDVKM in the germline V gene. The CDR3 length is 15 residues. V lost 4 bases and J 0 bases, leaving 13 bases between the germline ends. The CDR3 DNA sequence: TGTGCCAGCAGTTATAACGGGACTCCCTCCTACGAGCAGTACTTC. It specifies CASSYNGTPSYEQYF.

The rearrangement uses TRBV28 and TRBJ2-1, with TRBD2 matching over 14 bases. The CDR3 has 15 residues. Germline CDR1 is MDHEN and CDR2 is SYDVKM. V dropped 6 bases and J dropped 6; count of bases not matched to a gene: 4. CDR3 bases: TGTGCCAGCAGGACGACTAGCGGGAGGGCCAATGAGCAGTTCTTC. Translated: CASRTTSGRANEQFF.

This chain joins TRBV5-6 and TRBJ2-7, with 10 nucleotides matching TRBD2. V lost 3 bases and J lost 3; bases outside the gene matches: 6. Germline CDR1 SGHDT, CDR2 YYEEEE. The length of the CDR3 is 15 residues. The CDR3 sequence: CASSWGTSELYEQYF. Written as DNA, the CDR3 is TGTGCCAGCAGCTGGGGGACTAGCGAACTCTACGAGCAGTACTTC.

The J gene is TRBJ2-2, the V gene TRBV7-9; D is possibly TRBD2 (7 bases). The ends were cut back, 6 bases at V and 5 bases at J, with 22 bases in the middle. The CDR3 is 17 amino acids. CDR1 and CDR2 from the germline V gene are SEHNR and FQNEAQ (reference sequence). CDR3 bases: TGTGCCAGCAGTTACCCGCTAGCGGCCAGGGGAACCGGGGAGCTGTTTTTT. It is translated as CASSYPLAARGTGELFF.

The chain has TRBV5-1 and TRBJ2-7; D ambiguous. Trimming cost V 0 bases and J 3 bases, with 10 bases left between them. The CDR3 length is 14 residues. CDR1 SGHRS and CDR2 YFSETQ come from the germline V gene. The CDR3 DNA sequence: TGCGCCAGCAGCTTGGCCCGGGTAAACTACGAGCAGTACTTC. This translates into CASSLARVNYEQYF. The variable domain in full, with the rest retrieved from reference TRBV5-1 and TRBJ2-7, is KAGVTQTPRYLIKTRGQQVTLSCSPISGHRSVSWYQQTPGQGLQFLFEYFSETQRNKGNFPGRFSGRQFSNSRSEMNVSTLELGDSALYLCASSLARVNYEQYFGPGTRLTVT.

V gene TRBV7-2 combines with J gene TRBJ2-1; a possible D gene is TRBD2 (5 bases). The germline CDR1 and CDR2 sequences are SGHTA and FQGNSA. This CDR3 comprises 14 residues. Trimming removed 3 bases from V and 0 bases from J, with 6 bases in between. This CDR3 reads CASSFGLSYNEQFF. The CDR3 DNA is TGTGCCAGCAGCTTCGGACTCTCCTACAATGAGCAGTTCTTC.

J is TRBJ1-3 and V is TRBV9; D gene unclear. Germline assignment: CDR1 SGDLS and CDR2 YYNGEE. V gave up 0 bases and J gave up 2 bases, with 3 bases separating them. The CDR3 is 13 residues long. The CDR3 DNA sequence: TGTGCCAGCAGCGTAGCAACTGGAAACACCATATATTTT. Encoded protein: CASSVATGNTIYF.

This clone was counted a single time. This chain uses TRBV7-3 with TRBJ2-3, with 11 bases matching TRBD2. The V gene end was trimmed by 5 bases and the J gene end by 2 bases; junction bases not matched to a gene: 6. Germline V lookup: CDR1 SGHTA, CDR2 FQGTGA. This CDR3 region has 16 residues. Here the CDR3 DNA reads TGTGCCAGCAGCACCGGGACTAGCGGACCCACAGATACGCAGTATTTT. It codes for CASSTGTSGPTDTQYF. The full variable domain, with the rest looked up from reference TRBV7-3 and TRBJ2-3, is GAGVSQTPSNKVTEKGKYVELRCDPISGHTALYWYRQSLGQGPEFLIYFQGTGAADDSGLPNDRFFAVRPEGSVSTLKIQRTERGDSAVYLCASSTGTSGPTDTQYFGPGTRLTVL.

The genes are TRBV7-8 and TRBJ2-1; 14 bases match TRBD2. This CDR3 has 14 residues. J gave up 8 bases and V 4 bases, and 1 base lay outside the gene matches. Germline CDR1 is SGHVS and CDR2 is FQNEAQ. The CDR3 sequence: CASSSGLAGDEQFF. The CDR3, as DNA: TGTGCCAGCAGCTCGGGACTAGCGGGAGATGAGCAGTTCTTC.

This chain links TRBV5-1 with TRBJ1-6; D possibly corresponds to TRBD1 (6 bases). Trimming shortened V by 4 bases and J by 7 bases, and 9 bases separated the two germline ends. CDR1 and CDR2 from the germline V gene are SGHRS and YFSETQ. This CDR3 has 13 amino acids. The CDR3 DNA reads as TGCGCCAGCAGCCTCGACAGGAATTCACCCCTCCACTTT. Translation: CASSLDRNSPLHF.

The gene calls are TRBV27 and TRBJ2-1; 8 bases are shared with TRBD1. After removal of 5 bases from V and 10 bases from J, the junction contained 10 bases not matched to a gene. This CDR3 is 14 amino acids long. From germline, CDR1 is MNHEY and CDR2 SMNVEV (reference sequence). CDR3 in DNA: TGTGCCAGCAGTGCCCTCCCGACAGGGGTCGAGCAGTTCTTC. This sequence encodes CASSALPTGVEQFF.

Worth noting for this clone: This CDR3 is also generated by other DNA sequences in the sample. The V and J genes are TRBV7-9 and TRBJ2-3; D not certain. V dropped 1 base and J dropped 3 bases, with 11 bases sitting between them. This CDR3 region has 15 residues. The germline V gene has CDR1 SEHNR and CDR2 FQNEAQ (reference sequence). For the CDR3, the DNA is TGTGCCAGCAGCTTAGGACCCGGTGGGACAGATACGCAGTATTTT. This sequence encodes CASSLGPGGTDTQYF.

This clone was recorded once. J is TRBJ2-7 and V is TRBV7-9; D might be TRBD1 or TRBD2, each matching 6 bases. V lost 0 bases, J lost 3 bases, and 12 bases lay in between. Per the germline V gene, CDR1 is SEHNR and CDR2 is FQNEAQ (reference sequence). This CDR3 spans 15 amino acids. The CDR3 coding sequence is TGTGCCAGCAGCTTAGCGAGGGGGGTGGGCTACGAGCAGTACTTC. Translating gives CASSLARGVGYEQYF.

This clone occurred once. The chain joins TRBV4-3 to TRBJ2-7; TRBD2 might be the D (5 bases). Between the trimmed V and J ends, which lost 5 bases and 3 bases, there was a span of 11 bases. Per germline, CDR1 LGHNA and CDR2 YSLEER. The CDR3 totals 13 residues. CDR3 bases: TGCGCCAGCAGCGGGCACGGGAACTACGAGCAGTACTTC. Its translation is CASSGHGNYEQYF.

The rearrangement uses TRBV5-1 and TRBJ2-7; 9 bases agree with TRBD2. The germline gives CDR1 SGHRS, CDR2 YFSETQ. With 0 bases clipped from V and 2 bases from J, the junction kept 12 bases outside the gene matches. The CDR3 extends over 18 amino acids. The CDR3 protein is CASSLGGTSPQRAYEQYF. Written as DNA, the CDR3 is TGCGCCAGCAGCTTGGGCGGGACTAGCCCTCAACGGGCCTACGAGCAGTACTTC.

The rearrangement uses TRBV25-1 and TRBJ2-7; 9 bases align to TRBD1. V gave up 4 bases and J gave up 4 bases; unmatched junction bases: 11. CDR1 is MGHDK and CDR2 is SYGVNS in the germline V gene. The CDR3 length is 16 residues. The CDR3: CASSVFQQGALYEQYF. CDR3 sequence (DNA): TGTGCCAGCAGTGTCTTTCAACAGGGGGCGCTTTACGAGCAGTACTTC.

This clone was seen only once. At one end, the junction sequence differs from germline, possibly due to a read error. The CDR3 spells CASSPGTGYFSF. The CDR3, as DNA: TGTGCCAGCAGCCCGGGGACAGGGTATTTTAGCTTC. This chain uses TRBV7-9 with TRBJ2-7, with TRBD1 identical over 9 bases. Germline V lookup: CDR1 SEHNR, CDR2 FQNEAQ (reference sequence). The CDR3 length is 12 residues.

This chain's CDR3 is CASSPRGGTDTQYF. CDR3 in DNA: TGTGCCAGCAGCCCGCGCGGGGGCACAGATACGCAGTATTTT. The V call is TRBV7-9, the J call TRBJ2-3; weak D call: TRBD2 (6 bases). The germline gives CDR1 SEHNR, CDR2 FQNEAQ (reference sequence). V gave up 5 bases and J gave up 1 base, with 10 bases separating them. This CDR3 contains 14 residues.

The V gene is TRBV9, the J gene TRBJ2-7, with TRBD2 identical over 9 bases. V shed 4 bases, J shed 3 bases, and the junction held 8 bases outside the gene matches. CDR3 length: 15 amino acids. The germline V gene has CDR1 SGDLS and CDR2 YYNGEE. CDR3 DNA: TGTGCCAGCAGCCCCCGGACTAGCGCGAGCTACGAGCAGTACTTC. Residues: CASSPRTSASYEQYF.

The chain couples TRBV7-9 to TRBJ2-3; D possibly corresponds to TRBD1 (6 bases). Germline lookup yields CDR1 SEHNR and CDR2 FQNEAQ (reference sequence). Trimming removed 5 bases at V and 0 bases at J, with 15 bases between. The CDR3 is 16 amino acids. In DNA form, the CDR3 reads TGTGCCAGCAGCCTCAGGGACACAACAAGCACAGATACGCAGTATTTT. Its protein product is CASSLRDTTSTDTQYF.

The chain has TRBV29-1 and TRBJ2-7; no reliable D call. Trimming took 4 bases from V and 4 from J, leaving 14 bases between them. Looked up from germline, CDR1 is SQVTM and CDR2 is ANQGSEA. This CDR3 region has 13 residues. The chain's CDR3 is CSVVTTRSYEQYF. CDR3 sequence (DNA): TGCAGCGTTGTAACCACTCGGAGTTACGAGCAGTACTTC.

The chain's CDR3 is CASSFAGQDQPQHF. CDR3 bases: TGTGCCAGCAGTTTCGCCGGGCAAGATCAGCCCCAGCATTTT. J is TRBJ1-5 and V is TRBV27; D is ambiguous. CDR3 length equals 14 residues. Trimming left V 3 bases short and J 5 bases short, with 11 bases between. Germline V lookup: CDR1 MNHEY, CDR2 SMNVEV (reference sequence).

The chain is built from TRBV4-3 and TRBJ2-6; D unclear. Trimming pared 0 bases from V and 4 bases from J, leaving 19 bases between. This CDR3 comprises 19 residues. Germline-derived CDR1 and CDR2 are LGHNA and YSLEER. The CDR3 DNA reads TGCGCCAGCAGCCAAGAGCGTATCGGCCCCCTGGGAGGGGCCAACGTCCTGACTTTC. Encoded protein: CASSQERIGPLGGANVLTF.

The chain uses TRBV11-2 and TRBJ1-4, with unresolved D. This CDR3 is 16 amino acids long. Trimming removed 5 bases at V and 10 bases at J, with 23 bases between. CDR1 and CDR2 (germline): SGHAT, FQNNGV. CDR3 in DNA: TGTGCCAGCAGCCCTTCTTCCCAGATCCAGAACGGAAAACTGTTTTTT. Translating it yields CASSPSSQIQNGKLFF.